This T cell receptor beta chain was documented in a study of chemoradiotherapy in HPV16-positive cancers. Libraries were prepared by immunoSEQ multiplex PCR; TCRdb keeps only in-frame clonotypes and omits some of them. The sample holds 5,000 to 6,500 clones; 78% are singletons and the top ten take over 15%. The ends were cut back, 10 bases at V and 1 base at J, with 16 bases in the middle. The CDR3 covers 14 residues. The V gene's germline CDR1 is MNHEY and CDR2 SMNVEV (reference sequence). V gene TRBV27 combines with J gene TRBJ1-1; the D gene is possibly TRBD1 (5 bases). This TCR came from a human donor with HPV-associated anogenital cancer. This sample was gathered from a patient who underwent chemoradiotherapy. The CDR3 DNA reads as TGTGCCACCAAACCGGAGGGGAGGAACACTGAAGCTTTCTTT. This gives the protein CATKPEGRNTEAFF.